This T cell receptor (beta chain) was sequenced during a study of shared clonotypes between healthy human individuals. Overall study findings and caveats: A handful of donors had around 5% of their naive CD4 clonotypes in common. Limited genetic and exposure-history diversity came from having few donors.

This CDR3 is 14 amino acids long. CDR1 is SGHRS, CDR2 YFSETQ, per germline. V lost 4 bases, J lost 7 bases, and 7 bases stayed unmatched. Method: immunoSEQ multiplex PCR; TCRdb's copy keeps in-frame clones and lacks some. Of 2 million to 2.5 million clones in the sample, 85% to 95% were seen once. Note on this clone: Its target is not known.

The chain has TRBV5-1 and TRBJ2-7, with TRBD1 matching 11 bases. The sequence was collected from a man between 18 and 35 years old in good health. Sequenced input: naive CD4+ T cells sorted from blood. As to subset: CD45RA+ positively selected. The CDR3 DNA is TGCGCCAGCAGCCCCGGACAGGGGGCGCGGGAGCAGTACTTC. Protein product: CASSPGQGAREQYF.